These 3 T cell receptor beta chains were all obtained from the same sample, sequenced in a study of cytomegalovirus exposure and HLA in healthy donors. Data came from immunoSEQ multiplex PCR; TCRdb stores just in-frame clones and leaves some out. The table has 200,000 to 300,000 clones, roughly 91% seen once. Sample: PBMCs. The receptors were sampled from a woman in her 30s in good health and CMV-seronegative.

V usage is TRBV27 and J usage is TRBJ2-1, with 13 positions matching TRBD2. CDR1 is MNHEY and CDR2 is SMNVEV in the germline V gene (reference sequence). The CDR3 extends over 16 amino acids. V trimming: 2 bases; J trimming: 10 bases; junction bases outside the gene matches: 8. As DNA, the CDR3 is TGTGCCAGCAGTTTACTACTAGCGGGAGGGCCTGACGAGCAGTTCTTC. This codes for CASSLLLAGGPDEQFF.

This chain links TRBV5-1 with TRBJ2-7; D uncertain. V gave up 0 bases and J gave up 0 bases, with 7 bases separating them. Germline CDR1 SGHRS, CDR2 YFSETQ. The CDR3 is 14 residues long. The CDR3 bases are TGCGCCAGCAGCTTGGCCGGCGGCTCCTACGAGCAGTACTTC. Translating it yields CASSLAGGSYEQYF.

The CDR3 region is CSVEEEGSYGYTF. In DNA form, the CDR3 reads TGCAGCGTTGAGGAGGAGGGTAGCTATGGCTACACCTTC. The chain uses TRBV29-1 and TRBJ1-2; D is ambiguous. This CDR3 spans 13 amino acids. Trimming shortened V by 3 bases and J by 4 bases, and 12 bases separated the two germline ends. CDR1 is SQVTM, CDR2 ANQGSEA, per germline.